Listed here are 4 T cell receptor beta chains from one sample, sequenced in a study of T-cell memory formation after mild COVID-19. TCRdb fed the 5' RACE reads into MiXCR, producing one record per CDR3 protein. The table shows about 88,000 distinct CDR3 sequences, with about 23% occurring only once. The sample taken for sequencing was PBMCs or a T cell subset sorted from them (not recorded which). These receptors all stem from a man in his late teens or twenties who had mild COVID-19 (a few samples of this study predate the infection). Cell type and time point are not known.

The chain carries TRBV7-2 and TRBJ1-4; weak D call: TRBD1 (5 bases). The CDR3 is made up of 15 amino acids. V was trimmed by 3 bases and J by 4 bases, leaving 12 bases between them. CDR1 is SGHTA and CDR2 is FQGNSA in the germline V gene. The CDR3 nucleotides read TGTGCCAGCAGCTTTTCCGGGGGTGTTAATGAAAAACTGTTTTTT. This encodes CASSFSGGVNEKLFF. Based on the CDR3 plus reference TRBV7-2 and TRBJ1-4, the full variable domain is GAGVSQSPSNKVTEKGKDVELRCDPISGHTALYWYRQSLGQGLEFLIYFQGNSAPDKSGLPSDRFSAERTGGSVSTLTIQRTQQEDSAVYLCASSFSGGVNEKLFFGSGTQLSVL.

This clonotype was seen only a few times. This chain links TRBV29-1 with TRBJ1-1; no firm D call. CDR1 and CDR2 (germline): SQVTM, ANQGSEA. The V gene lost 3 bases and the J gene lost 3 bases, with 5 bases spanning the gap. There are 11 residues in the CDR3. In DNA, the CDR3 is TGCAGCGTTGATGCTTACACTGAAGCTTTCTTT. Its protein product is CSVDAYTEAFF.

J is TRBJ2-3 and V is TRBV12-3 or TRBV12-4, with 9 bases matching TRBD1. This CDR3 has 15 residues. V shed 6 bases and J 4 bases; nucleotides not matched to a gene: 8. Here the CDR3 DNA reads TGTGCCAGCAGGCCTACAGGGGGCAGCGCAGATACGCAGTATTTT. Translated, it gives CASRPTGGSADTQYF.

The chain is built from TRBV6-5 and TRBJ2-7, with D possibly TRBD1 on 6 matching bases. V gave up 7 bases and J gave up 3 bases, with 10 bases separating them. The germline gives CDR1 MNHEY, CDR2 SVGAGI. This CDR3 region has 12 residues. In nucleotides, the CDR3 is TGTGCCAGCATTGGGACAAACTACGAGCAGTACTTC. Translating it yields CASIGTNYEQYF.